This is a list of T cell receptor beta chains from one sample in a study of beta chain features in type 1 diabetes. Repertoires were generated with immunoSEQ multiplex PCR, while TCRdb's copy carries only in-frame clones and drops some. The sample carries more than 300,000 clones, roughly 16% recorded once. Sequencing was done on a sample of naive CD4+ T cells from blood. The receptors come from a young woman in good health. The CDR3 runs from the conserved cysteine through the conserved F or W. A D gene is named only where the DNA matches it firmly. Where a row states a size, it is once, few, many or the class of an expanded clone; other rows omit it.

CDR3aa,CDR3nt,abundance,d_gene,j_gene,v_gene
CASSFFPRGNTEAFF,TGTGCCAGCAGTTTTTTTCCCCGAGGGAACACTGAAGCTTTCTTT,few,NA,TRBJ1-1,TRBV6-5
CASSSRTGRRAEAFF,TGTGCCAGCAGCAGTCGGACAGGGAGAAGAGCTGAAGCTTTCTTT,few,TRBD1,TRBJ1-1,TRBV7-9
CASSGAGGYNEQFF,TGTGCCAGCAGTGGGGCGGGAGGCTACAATGAGCAGTTCTTC,few,TRBD2,TRBJ2-1,TRBV28
CSAGDTGELFF,TGCAGCGCAGGGGACACCGGGGAGCTGTTTTTT,NA,NA,TRBJ2-2,TRBV29-1
CSVELQERTLNTEAFF,TGCAGCGTCGAATTACAGGAACGCACCCTGAACACTGAAGCTTTCTTT,few,NA,TRBJ1-1,TRBV29-1
CASRLGPYNEQFF,TGTGCCAGCAGACTAGGACCTTACAATGAGCAGTTCTTC,NA,NA,TRBJ2-1,TRBV2
CASSPIGQGASQPQHF,TGTGCCAGCAGTCCAATCGGACAGGGGGCATCTCAGCCCCAGCATTTT,NA,TRBD1,TRBJ1-5,TRBV27
CASSFLRQETQYF,TGTGCCAGCAGCTTCCTCCGCCAAGAGACCCAGTACTTC,NA,NA,TRBJ2-5,TRBV11-3
CASSVVAGTSGTDTQYF,TGTGCCAGCAGCGTAGTAGCCGGGACTAGCGGCACAGATACGCAGTATTTT,NA,TRBD2,TRBJ2-3,TRBV9
CASSLGGGEGTEAFF,TGCGCCAGCAGCTTGGGAGGGGGCGAGGGAACTGAAGCTTTCTTT,NA,TRBD1,TRBJ1-1,TRBV5-1
CASSEYPSYEQYF,TGTGCCAGCAGTGAATACCCGAGCTACGAGCAGTACTTC,NA,NA,TRBJ2-7,TRBV25-1
CASSFQVPGELFF,TGTGCCAGCAGTTTTCAGGTCCCCGGGGAGCTGTTTTTT,few,NA,TRBJ2-2,TRBV27
CAWSVRGGQPQHF,TGTGCCTGGAGTGTAAGGGGGGGTCAGCCCCAGCATTTT,NA,NA,TRBJ1-5,TRBV30
CSVGGGERYGYTF,TGCAGCGTTGGCGGGGGGGAGCGCTATGGCTACACCTTC,few,NA,TRBJ1-2,TRBV29-1
CASSRSGRNTGELFF,TGTGCCAGCAGTAGGAGCGGGAGGAACACCGGGGAGCTGTTTTTT,few,TRBD2,TRBJ2-2,TRBV27
CASSWGGTQYF,TGTGCCAGCAGCTGGGGGGGGACCCAGTACTTC,NA,TRBD2,TRBJ2-5,TRBV5-6
CASSQRGGTSGSYEQYF,TGCGCCAGCAGCCAAAGAGGGGGGACTAGCGGGAGCTACGAGCAGTACTTC,NA,TRBD2,TRBJ2-7,TRBV4-3
CASSELTGVYTDTQYF,TGTGCCAGCAGTGAACTCACAGGGGTGTACACAGATACGCAGTATTTT,NA,TRBD1,TRBJ2-3,TRBV25-1
CASSYSGGKDGYTF,TGTGCCAGCAGTTACTCGGGCGGGAAGGATGGCTACACCTTC,few,NA,TRBJ1-2,TRBV6-6
CASSHGQVGQPQHF,TGCGCCAGCAGCCATGGACAGGTGGGTCAGCCCCAGCATTTT,NA,TRBD1,TRBJ1-5,TRBV4-1
CASSLAGGPGYEQYF,TGCGCCAGCAGCTTGGCGGGAGGGCCAGGCTACGAGCAGTACTTC,NA,TRBD2,TRBJ2-7,TRBV5-1
CASSFSRQADEQYF,TGTGCCAGCAGCTTTTCGAGACAGGCGGACGAGCAGTACTTC,NA,NA,TRBJ2-7,TRBV7-9